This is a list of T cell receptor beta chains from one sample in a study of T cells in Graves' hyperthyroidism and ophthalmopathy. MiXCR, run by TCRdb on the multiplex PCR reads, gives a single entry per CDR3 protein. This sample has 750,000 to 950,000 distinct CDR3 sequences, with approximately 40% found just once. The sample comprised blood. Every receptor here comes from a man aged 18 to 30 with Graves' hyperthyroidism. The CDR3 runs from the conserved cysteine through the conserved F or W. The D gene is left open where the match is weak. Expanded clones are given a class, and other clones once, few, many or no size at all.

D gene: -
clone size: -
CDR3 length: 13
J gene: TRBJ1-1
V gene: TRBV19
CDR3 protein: CASTWGDGTEAFF
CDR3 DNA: TGTGCCAGTACGTGGGGAGATGGGACTGAAGCTTTCTTT

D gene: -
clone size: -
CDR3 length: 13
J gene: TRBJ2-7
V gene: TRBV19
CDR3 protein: CASSRDKSYEQYF
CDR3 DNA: TGTGCCAGCTCCCGGGACAAGTCCTACGAGCAGTACTTC

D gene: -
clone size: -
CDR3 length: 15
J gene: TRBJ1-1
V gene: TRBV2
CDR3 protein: CASSQDHGRQSEAFF
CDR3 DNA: TGTGCCAGCAGCCAAGATCACGGACGGCAGTCTGAAGCTTTCTTT

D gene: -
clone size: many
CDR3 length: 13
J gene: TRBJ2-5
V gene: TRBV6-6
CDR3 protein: CASSYSGGETQYF
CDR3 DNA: TGTGCCAGCAGTTACTCGGGTGGGGAGACCCAGTACTTC

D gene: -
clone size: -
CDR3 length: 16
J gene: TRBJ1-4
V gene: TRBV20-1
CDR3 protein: CSATTVDVATNEKPFF
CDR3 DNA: TGCAGTGCAACTACGGTCGACGTGGCAACTAATGAAAAACCGTTTTTT

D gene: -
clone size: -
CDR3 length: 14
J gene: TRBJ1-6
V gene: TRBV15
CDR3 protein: CATSRGEGNSPLHF
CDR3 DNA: TGTGCCACCAGCAGAGGTGAAGGTAATTCACCCCTCCACTTT

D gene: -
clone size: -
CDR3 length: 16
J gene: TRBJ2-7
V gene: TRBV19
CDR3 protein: CASSINSGRAYYEQYF
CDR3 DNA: TGTGCCAGTAGTATAAATTCGGGGCGCGCATACTACGAGCAGTACTTC

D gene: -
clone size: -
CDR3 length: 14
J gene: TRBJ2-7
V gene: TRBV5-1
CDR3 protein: CASSFQDLSYEQYF
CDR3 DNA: TGCGCCAGCAGCTTCCAGGACCTCTCCTACGAGCAGTACTTC

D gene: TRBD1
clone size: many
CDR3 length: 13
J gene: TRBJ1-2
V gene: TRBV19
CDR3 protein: CASRSSGQNGYTF
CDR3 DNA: TGTGCCAGTAGGAGCTCGGGACAGAATGGCTACACCTTC

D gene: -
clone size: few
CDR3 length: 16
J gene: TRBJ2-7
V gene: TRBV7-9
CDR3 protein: CASSQGSIAQGYEQYF
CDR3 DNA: TGTGCCAGCAGCCAAGGTTCTATAGCGCAGGGCTACGAGCAGTACTTC

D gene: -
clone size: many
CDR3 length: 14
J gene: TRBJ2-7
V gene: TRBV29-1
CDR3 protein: CSVEDQGRAYEQYF
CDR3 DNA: TGCAGCGTTGAAGATCAGGGGAGAGCCTACGAGCAGTACTTC

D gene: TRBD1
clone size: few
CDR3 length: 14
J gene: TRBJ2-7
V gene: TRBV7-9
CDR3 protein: CASSTDRDLYEQYF
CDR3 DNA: TGTGCCAGCAGCACAGACAGGGACCTATACGAGCAGTACTTC

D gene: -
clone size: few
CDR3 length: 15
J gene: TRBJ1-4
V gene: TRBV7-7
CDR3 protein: CASSPGERVNEKLFF
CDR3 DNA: TGTGCTAGCAGCCCTGGGGAGAGGGTTAATGAAAAACTGTTTTTT

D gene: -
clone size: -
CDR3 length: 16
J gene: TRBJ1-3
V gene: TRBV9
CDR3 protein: CASGVGTDVPGNTIYF
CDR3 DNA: TGTGCCAGCGGCGTAGGGACCGACGTTCCTGGAAACACCATATATTTT

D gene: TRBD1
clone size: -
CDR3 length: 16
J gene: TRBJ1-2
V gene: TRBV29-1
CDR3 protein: CSVEWNTGTGRNGYTF
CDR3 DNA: TGCAGCGTTGAGTGGAACACCGGGACAGGGAGGAATGGCTACACCTTC

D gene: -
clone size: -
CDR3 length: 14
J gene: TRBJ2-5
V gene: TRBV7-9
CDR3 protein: CASSQEVFAETQYF
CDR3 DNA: TGTGCCAGCAGCCAAGAAGTCTTTGCAGAGACCCAGTACTTC